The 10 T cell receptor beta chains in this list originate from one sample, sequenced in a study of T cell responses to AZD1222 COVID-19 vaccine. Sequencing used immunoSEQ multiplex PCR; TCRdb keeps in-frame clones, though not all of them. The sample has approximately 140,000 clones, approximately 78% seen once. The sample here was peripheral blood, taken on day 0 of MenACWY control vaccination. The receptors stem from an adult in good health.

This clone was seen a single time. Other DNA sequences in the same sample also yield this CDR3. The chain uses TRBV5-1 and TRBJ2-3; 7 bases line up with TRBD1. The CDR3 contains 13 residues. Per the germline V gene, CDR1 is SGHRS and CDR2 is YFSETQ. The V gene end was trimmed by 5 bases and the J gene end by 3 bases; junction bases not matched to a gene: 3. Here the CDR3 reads CASSPGGTDTQYF. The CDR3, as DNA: TGCGCCAGCAGTCCAGGGGGTACAGATACGCAGTATTTT.

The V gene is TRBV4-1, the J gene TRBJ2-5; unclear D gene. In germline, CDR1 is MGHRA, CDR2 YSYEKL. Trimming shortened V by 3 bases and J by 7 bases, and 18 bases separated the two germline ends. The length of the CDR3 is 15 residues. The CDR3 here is CASSHEGGRTGTQYF. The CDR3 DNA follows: TGCGCCAGCAGCCATGAAGGCGGCAGGACGGGGACCCAGTACTTC.

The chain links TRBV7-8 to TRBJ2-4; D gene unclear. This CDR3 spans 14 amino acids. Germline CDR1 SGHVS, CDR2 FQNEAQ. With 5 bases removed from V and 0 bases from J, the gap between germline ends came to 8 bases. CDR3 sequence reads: CASSPQLAKNIQYF. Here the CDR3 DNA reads TGTGCCAGCAGCCCCCAATTAGCCAAAAACATTCAGTACTTC.

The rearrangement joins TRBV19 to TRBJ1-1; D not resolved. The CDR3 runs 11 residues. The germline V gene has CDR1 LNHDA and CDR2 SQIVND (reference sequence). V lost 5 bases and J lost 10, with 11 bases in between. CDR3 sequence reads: CASSAPGVAFF. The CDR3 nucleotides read TGTGCCAGTAGTGCCCCCGGGGTAGCTTTCTTT.

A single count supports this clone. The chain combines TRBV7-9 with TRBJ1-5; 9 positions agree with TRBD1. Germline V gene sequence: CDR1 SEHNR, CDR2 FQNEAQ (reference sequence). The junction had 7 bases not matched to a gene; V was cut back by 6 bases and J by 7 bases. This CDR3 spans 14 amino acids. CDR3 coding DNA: TGTGCCAGCAGTCTAACAGGGGGCGGACAGCCCCAGCATTTT. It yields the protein CASSLTGGGQPQHF.

In nucleotides, the CDR3 is TGTGCCAGCAGTTACACCATAACCCAGCCCCAGCATTTT. It translates to CASSYTITQPQHF. This chain links TRBV6-5 with TRBJ1-5; D gene unclear. Looked up from germline, CDR1 is MNHEY and CDR2 is SVGAGI. V gave up 2 bases and J gave up 7 bases, with 9 bases separating them. The CDR3 has 13 amino acids.

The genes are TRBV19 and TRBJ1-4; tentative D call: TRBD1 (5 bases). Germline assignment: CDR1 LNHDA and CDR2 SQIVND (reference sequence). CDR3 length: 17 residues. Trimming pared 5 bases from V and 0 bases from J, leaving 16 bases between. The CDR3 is CASSRILTGATNEKLFF. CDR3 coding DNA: TGTGCCAGTAGTCGCATCCTCACAGGCGCAACTAATGAAAAACTGTTTTTT. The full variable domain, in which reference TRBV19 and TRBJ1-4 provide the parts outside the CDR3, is DGGITQSPKYLFRKEGQNVTLSCEQNLNHDAMYWYRQDPGQGLRLIYYSQIVNDFQKGDIAEGYSVSREKKESFPLTVTSAQKNPTAFYLCASSRILTGATNEKLFFGSGTQLSVL.

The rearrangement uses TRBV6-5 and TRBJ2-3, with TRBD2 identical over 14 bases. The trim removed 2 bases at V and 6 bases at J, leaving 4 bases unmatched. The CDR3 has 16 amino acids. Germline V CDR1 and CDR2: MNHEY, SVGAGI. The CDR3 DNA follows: TGTGCCAGCAGTTACACCGGGACTAGCGGGGGTGATACGCAGTATTTT. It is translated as CASSYTGTSGGDTQYF.

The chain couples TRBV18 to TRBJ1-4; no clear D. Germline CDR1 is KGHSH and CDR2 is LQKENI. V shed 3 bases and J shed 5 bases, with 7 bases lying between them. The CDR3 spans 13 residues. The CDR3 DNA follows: TGTGCCAGCTCACCGGGGAACAATGAAAAACTGTTTTTT. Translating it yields CASSPGNNEKLFF.

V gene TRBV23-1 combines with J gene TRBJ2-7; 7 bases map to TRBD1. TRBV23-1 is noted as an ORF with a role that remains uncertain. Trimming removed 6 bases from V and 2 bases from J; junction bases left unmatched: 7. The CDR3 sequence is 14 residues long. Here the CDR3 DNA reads TGCGCCAGCAGCCGCGACAGGGCACCCTACGAGCAGTACTTC. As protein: CASSRDRAPYEQYF.